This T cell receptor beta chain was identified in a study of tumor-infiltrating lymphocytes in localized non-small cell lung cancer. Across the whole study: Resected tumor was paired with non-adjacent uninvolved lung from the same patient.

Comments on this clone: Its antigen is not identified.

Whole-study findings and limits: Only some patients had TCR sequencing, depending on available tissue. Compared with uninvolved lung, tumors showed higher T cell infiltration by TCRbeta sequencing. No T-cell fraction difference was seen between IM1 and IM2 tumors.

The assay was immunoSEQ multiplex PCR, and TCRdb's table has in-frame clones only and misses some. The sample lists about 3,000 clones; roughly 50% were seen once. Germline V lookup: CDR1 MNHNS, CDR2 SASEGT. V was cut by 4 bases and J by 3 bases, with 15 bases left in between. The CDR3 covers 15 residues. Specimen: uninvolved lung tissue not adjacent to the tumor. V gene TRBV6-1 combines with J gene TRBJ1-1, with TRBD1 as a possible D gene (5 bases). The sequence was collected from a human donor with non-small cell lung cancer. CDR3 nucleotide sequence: TGTGCCAGCAGTGGGTCTCGGGGCTTTGACACTGAAGCTTTCTTT. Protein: CASSGSRGFDTEAFF.